The next 26 T cell receptor beta chains were all read from a single sample in a study of blood T cell repertoires in COVID-19. Assay: immunoSEQ multiplex PCR; the TCRdb copy retains only in-frame clones and omits some. Among fewer than 80,000 clones, roughly four fifths were seen once, and the ten largest hold under 7%. The sample consisted of peripheral blood. The origin of the receptors is a human donor in a cohort sampled during active COVID-19.

The chain uses TRBV7-9 and TRBJ2-5; maybe TRBD1 (6 bases). Germline lookup yields CDR1 SEHNR and CDR2 FQNEAQ (reference sequence). The CDR3 is made up of 13 amino acids. V was trimmed by 6 bases and J by 2 bases, leaving 10 bases between them. The CDR3 loop is CASRGTYQETQYF. DNA for the CDR3: TGTGCCAGCAGAGGGACATATCAAGAGACCCAGTACTTC.

The rearrangement uses TRBV15 and TRBJ2-1, with TRBD1 identical over 8 bases. From germline, CDR1 is LNHNV and CDR2 YYDKDF (reference sequence). After removal of 1 base from V and 8 bases from J, the junction contained 10 bases not matched to a gene. The CDR3 is 16 amino acids. Here the CDR3 DNA reads TGTGCCACCAGCAGAGGTATTGCAGGGGGCATGGATGAGCAGTTCTTC. The encoded protein is CATSRGIAGGMDEQFF.

This chain links TRBV11-2 with TRBJ2-7; possibly TRBD2 for D (5 bases). CDR1 and CDR2 from the germline V gene are SGHAT and FQNNGV. CDR3 length: 14 amino acids. V was pared by 1 base and J by 5 bases, with 12 bases between. DNA for the CDR3: TGTGCCAGCAGCTTAGGGGCCGTCGGGGACGAGCAGTACTTC. This gives the protein CASSLGAVGDEQYF. Filled out from reference TRBV11-2 and TRBJ2-7, the complete variable domain reads EAGVAQSPRYKIIEKRQSVAFWCNPISGHATLYWYQQILGQGPKLLIQFQNNGVVDDSQLPKDRFSAERLKGVDSTLKIQPAKLEDSAVYLCASSLGAVGDEQYFGPGTRLTVT.

The chain joins TRBV30 to TRBJ1-4; D possibly corresponds to TRBD1 (6 bases). Trimming pared 0 bases from V and 6 bases from J, leaving 11 bases between. There are 14 residues in the CDR3. Germline CDR1 and CDR2: GTSNPN and SVGIG (reference sequence). The CDR3 sequence: CAWSVSGVDEKLFF. For the CDR3, the DNA is TGTGCCTGGAGTGTATCAGGGGTGGATGAAAAACTGTTTTTT. Full variable domain (outside the CDR3, taken from reference TRBV30 and TRBJ1-4): SQTIHQWPATLVQPVGSPLSLECTVEGTSNPNLYWYRQAAGRGLQLLFYSVGIGQISSEVPQNLSASRPQDRQFILSSKKLLLSDSGFYLCAWSVSGVDEKLFFGSGTQLSVL.

The chain couples TRBV6-2 or TRBV6-3 to TRBJ1-1, with D possibly being TRBD1 (5 bases). Between the trimmed V and J ends, which lost 5 bases and 3 bases, there was a span of 19 bases. Germline V gives CDR1 MNHEY, CDR2 SVGEGT. This CDR3 region has 16 residues. CDR3 DNA sequence: TGTGCCAGCAGTCACGGTGGGGTGGGGGAGGACACTGAAGCTTTCTTT. It specifies CASSHGGVGEDTEAFF.

The chain has TRBV3-1 (or the pseudogene TRBV3-2) and TRBJ2-7; TRBD1 aligns across 12 bases. The CDR3 extends over 19 amino acids. The germline V gene encodes CDR1 LGHDT and CDR2 YNNKEL (reference sequence). J lost 0 bases, V lost 1 base, and 10 bases had no gene match. CDR3 protein: CASSQVGGQGAKNSYEQYF. The CDR3 DNA follows: TGTGCCAGCAGCCAAGTGGGGGGACAGGGGGCAAAGAACTCCTACGAGCAGTACTTC.

The V and J genes are TRBV6-5 and TRBJ2-7; TRBD2 might be the D (5 bases). The CDR3 covers 15 residues. Germline lookup yields CDR1 MNHEY and CDR2 SVGAGI. V dropped 6 bases and J dropped 5 bases, with 20 bases sitting between them. The DNA of the CDR3 is TGTGCCAGCAGGACTACCGGGCGAGAAACGAACGAGCAGTACTTC. Translation: CASRTTGRETNEQYF.

The rearrangement links TRBV12-5 to TRBJ2-1, with D perhaps TRBD2 (5 bases). CDR3 size: 15 residues. CDR1 and CDR2 (germline): LGHNT, FRNRAP. The V end lost 1 base, the J end lost 4 bases, and 11 bases lay between the germline ends. For the CDR3, the DNA is TGTGCTAGTGGTTTGGGGGCGGGCGATTACAATGAGCAGTTCTTC. Residues: CASGLGAGDYNEQFF.

The rearrangement links TRBV5-1 to TRBJ1-2; TRBD1 agrees at 10 bases. V lost 5 bases, J lost 7 bases, and 11 bases stayed unmatched. CDR1 and CDR2 from the germline V gene are SGHRS and YFSETQ. This CDR3 comprises 15 residues. CDR3 in amino acids: CASRPDRGPSGGYTF. CDR3 in DNA: TGCGCCAGCAGGCCTGACAGGGGGCCGTCTGGTGGCTACACCTTC.

This chain connects TRBV27 to TRBJ2-3, with 7 bases lining up with TRBD1. V lost 4 bases and J lost 8; bases outside the gene matches: 6. The CDR3 consists of 13 residues. Germline V gene lookup returns CDR1 MNHEY and CDR2 SMNVEV (reference sequence). The CDR3 loop reads CASSWQGVSTQYF. In DNA, the CDR3 is TGTGCCAGCAGTTGGCAGGGGGTCTCTACGCAGTATTTT.

The V gene is TRBV10-3, the J gene TRBJ2-7, with 8 nucleotides matching TRBD2. The CDR3 consists of 13 residues. The V gene end was trimmed by 10 bases and the J gene end by 6 bases; junction bases not matched to a gene: 11. From germline, CDR1 is ENHRY and CDR2 SYGVKD. This CDR3 is CATGTNGGAEQYF. Written as DNA, the CDR3 is TGTGCCACCGGGACTAACGGGGGGGCCGAGCAGTACTTC.

The chain combines TRBV5-5 with TRBJ2-1, with TRBD2 identical over 11 bases. The ends lost 0 bases at V and 8 bases at J; junction bases unmatched: 13. In germline, CDR1 is SGHKS, CDR2 YYEKEE (reference sequence). The CDR3 loop spans 18 amino acids. The CDR3 protein is CASSLVPRTSGGGYEQFF. The CDR3 DNA reads TGTGCCAGCAGCTTGGTGCCCCGAACTAGCGGGGGTGGATATGAGCAGTTCTTC. Full variable domain (rest looked up from reference TRBV5-5 and TRBJ2-1): DAGVTQSPTHLIKTRGQQVTLRCSPISGHKSVSWYQQVLGQGPQFIFQYYEKEERGRGNFPDRFSARQFPNYSSELNVNALLLGDSALYLCASSLVPRTSGGGYEQFFGPGTRLTVL.

This rearrangement joins TRBV6-6 to TRBJ2-3; 8 nucleotides line up with TRBD1. The trim removed 6 bases at V and 2 bases at J, leaving 7 bases unmatched. Germline V gene data show CDR1 as MNHNY and CDR2 as SVGAGI (reference sequence). The length of the CDR3 is 15 residues. CDR3 coding DNA: TGTGCCAGCAGCCGTCAGGGGGCATACACAGATACGCAGTATTTT. This translates into CASSRQGAYTDTQYF.

The chain uses TRBV3-1 (or the pseudogene TRBV3-2) and TRBJ2-7, with TRBD1 as a possible D gene (6 bases). The CDR3 runs to 16 residues. Germline V gene lookup returns CDR1 LGHDT and CDR2 YNNKEL (reference sequence). V was cut by 5 bases and J by 3 bases, with 20 bases left in between. The DNA of the CDR3 is TGTGCCAGCAGCAGCAAAGACAGGTCTAGAATCTACGAGCAGTACTTC. Protein: CASSSKDRSRIYEQYF.

V gene TRBV18 combines with J gene TRBJ1-4, with D hard to call. The CDR3 sequence is 13 residues long. The ends were cut back, 4 bases at V and 8 bases at J, with 11 bases in the middle. Germline V CDR1 and CDR2: KGHSH, LQKENI. CDR3 in amino acids: CASSRDRGEKLFF. In DNA, the CDR3 is TGTGCCAGCTCACGAGACCGAGGGGAAAAACTGTTTTTT.

This chain uses TRBV3-1 (or the pseudogene TRBV3-2) with TRBJ1-2; weak D call: TRBD1 (6 bases). CDR1 is LGHDT, CDR2 YNNKEL, per germline (reference sequence). The CDR3 length is 14 residues. The V end was cut by 4 bases, the J end by 2 bases, with 11 bases between. In DNA form, the CDR3 reads TGTGCCAGCAGCCTCCGTCAGGGGAACTATGGCTACACCTTC. Translating gives CASSLRQGNYGYTF.

The V call is TRBV5-1, the J call TRBJ2-3; 14 bases line up with TRBD2. V lost 5 bases and J lost 4; bases outside the gene matches: 6. CDR1 SGHRS and CDR2 YFSETQ come from the germline V gene. This CDR3 spans 16 amino acids. As DNA, the CDR3 is TGCGCCAGCAGTTTCGGACTAGCGGGGGGTTCAGATACGCAGTATTTT. It is translated as CASSFGLAGGSDTQYF. Full variable domain (remainder filled in from reference TRBV5-1 and TRBJ2-3): KAGVTQTPRYLIKTRGQQVTLSCSPISGHRSVSWYQQTPGQGLQFLFEYFSETQRNKGNFPGRFSGRQFSNSRSEMNVSTLELGDSALYLCASSFGLAGGSDTQYFGPGTRLTVL.

This rearrangement joins TRBV18 to TRBJ2-5; no clear D. Trimming stripped 1 base from V and 3 bases from J, with 6 bases between. The CDR3 runs to 13 residues. Germline CDR1 and CDR2: KGHSH and LQKENI. DNA of the CDR3: TGTGCCAGCTCACCACGAGAGGAAGAGACCCAGTACTTC. Translated, it gives CASSPREEETQYF.

To note about this clone: One base away lies a much larger clone, so this may be a sequencing read error. This sequence joins TRBV2 and TRBJ2-7, with D perhaps TRBD1 (6 bases). CDR3 size: 12 residues. Between the trimmed V and J ends, which lost 6 bases and 3 bases, there was a span of 9 bases. Germline CDR1 SNHLY, CDR2 FYNNEI. The CDR3 DNA sequence: TGTGCCAGCAGCCGGGACAACTACGAGCAGTACTTC. Translating it yields CASSRDNYEQYF.

The chain carries TRBV9 and TRBJ1-3; TRBD1 might be the D (5 bases). The CDR3 spans 14 residues. The germline V and J ends were trimmed by 2 bases and 1 base, with 7 bases remaining between them. CDR1 is SGDLS and CDR2 is YYNGEE in the germline V gene. DNA of the CDR3: TGTGCCAGCAGCGTGCAGGGTTCTGGAAACACCATATATTTT. Its protein product is CASSVQGSGNTIYF.

The chain carries TRBV30 and TRBJ2-5; D unclear. V was shortened by 1 base and J by 2 bases, with 5 bases between the two germline ends. The CDR3 has 12 amino acids. CDR1 and CDR2 (germline): GTSNPN, SVGIG (reference sequence). CDR3 sequence reads: CAWSERQETQYF. CDR3 sequence (DNA): TGTGCCTGGAGTGAGAGGCAAGAGACCCAGTACTTC.

Regarding this clone: Germline and junction disagree at one end, which may indicate a read error. The chain recombines TRBV4-3 with TRBJ1-2, with a possible D match to TRBD1 (5 bases). Per the germline V gene, CDR1 is LGHNA and CDR2 is YSLEER. The CDR3 is made up of 13 amino acids. CDR3 region: CASGQVGLRGYTF. CDR3 DNA: TGCGCCAGCGGCCAAGTGGGACTTAGGGGCTACACCTTC.

The chain recombines TRBV9 with TRBJ2-2, with TRBD2 matching 8 bases. CDR1 and CDR2 from the germline V gene are SGDLS and YYNGEE. The CDR3 extends over 17 amino acids. The junction had 4 bases not matched to a gene; V was cut back by 0 bases and J by 0 bases. The CDR3 DNA reads as TGTGCCAGCAGCGTAGCTTTCGGGGGGGCGAACACCGGGGAGCTGTTTTTT. It is translated as CASSVAFGGANTGELFF.

This clone was observed at least ten times. V is TRBV3-1 (or the pseudogene TRBV3-2) and J is TRBJ2-5; no clear D. Germline V gene sequence: CDR1 LGHDT, CDR2 YNNKEL (reference sequence). The CDR3 sequence is 14 residues long. V was shortened by 3 bases and J by 4 bases, with 12 bases between the two germline ends. DNA of the CDR3: TGTGCCAGCAGCCACCCTGAACGCGGAGAGACCCAGTACTTC. This translates into CASSHPERGETQYF.

The chain has TRBV7-2 and TRBJ2-5; D might be TRBD2 (6 bases). V lost 5 bases to trimming and J lost 5 bases, with 18 bases between them. CDR3 length: 15 amino acids. CDR1 is SGHTA, CDR2 FQGNSA, per germline. The CDR3 bases are TGTGCCAGCAGCACATGGGACCGCGGGGCCGAGACCCAGTACTTC. The encoded protein is CASSTWDRGAETQYF.

The chain recombines TRBV10-3 with TRBJ2-3; TRBD2 aligns across 10 bases. Losses at the gene ends were 3 bases for V and 6 bases for J; bases not matched to a gene: 0. CDR3 length equals 13 residues. The germline V gene encodes CDR1 ENHRY and CDR2 SYGVKD. CDR3 sequence: CAISDSGGDTQYF. The CDR3 DNA reads TGTGCCATCAGTGATAGCGGGGGGGATACGCAGTATTTT.